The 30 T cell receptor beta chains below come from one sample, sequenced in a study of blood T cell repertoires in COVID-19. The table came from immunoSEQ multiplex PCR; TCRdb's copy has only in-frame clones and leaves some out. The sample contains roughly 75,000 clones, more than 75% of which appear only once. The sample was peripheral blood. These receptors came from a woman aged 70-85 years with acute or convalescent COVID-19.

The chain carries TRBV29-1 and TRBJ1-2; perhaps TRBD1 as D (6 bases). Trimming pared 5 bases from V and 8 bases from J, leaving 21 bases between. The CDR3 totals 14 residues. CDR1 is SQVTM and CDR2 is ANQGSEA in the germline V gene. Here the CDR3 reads CSVPSTQGLDGYTF. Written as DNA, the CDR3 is TGCAGCGTTCCATCTACCCAGGGGCTTGACGGCTACACCTTC.

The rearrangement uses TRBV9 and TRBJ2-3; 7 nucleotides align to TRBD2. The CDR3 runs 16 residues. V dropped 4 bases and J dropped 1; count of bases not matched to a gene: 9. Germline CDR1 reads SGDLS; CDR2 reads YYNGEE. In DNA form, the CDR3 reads TGTGCCAGCAGCCCCCCTTTTGCGGGGGGCACAGATACGCAGTATTTT. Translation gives CASSPPFAGGTDTQYF.

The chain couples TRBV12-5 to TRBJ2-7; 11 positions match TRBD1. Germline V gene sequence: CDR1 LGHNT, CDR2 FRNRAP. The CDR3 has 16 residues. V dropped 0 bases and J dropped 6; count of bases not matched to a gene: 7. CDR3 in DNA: TGTGCTAGTGGTTTGGTAGGGGGACAGGGGGTCTGCGAGCAGTACTTC. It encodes CASGLVGGQGVCEQYF.

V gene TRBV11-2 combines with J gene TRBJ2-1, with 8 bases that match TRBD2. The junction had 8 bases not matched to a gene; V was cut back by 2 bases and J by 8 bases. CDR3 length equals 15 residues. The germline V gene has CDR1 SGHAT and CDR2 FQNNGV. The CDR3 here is CASSLQSGSGYEQFF. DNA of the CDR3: TGTGCCAGCAGCTTACAGAGCGGGAGTGGTTATGAGCAGTTCTTC.

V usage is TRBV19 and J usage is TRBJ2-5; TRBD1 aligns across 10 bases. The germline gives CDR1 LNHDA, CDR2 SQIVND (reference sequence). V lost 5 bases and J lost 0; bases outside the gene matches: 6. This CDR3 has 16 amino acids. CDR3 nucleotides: TGTGCCAGTAGTTTTGGACAGGGGGTGTACCAAGAGACCCAGTACTTC. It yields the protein CASSFGQGVYQETQYF.

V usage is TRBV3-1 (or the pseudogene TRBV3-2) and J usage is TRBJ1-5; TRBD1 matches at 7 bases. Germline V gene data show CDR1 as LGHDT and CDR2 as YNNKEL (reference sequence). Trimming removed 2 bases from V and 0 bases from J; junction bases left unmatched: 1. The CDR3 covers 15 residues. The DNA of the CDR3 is TGTGCCAGCAGCCAAACAGGGGATAGCAATCAGCCCCAGCATTTT. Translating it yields CASSQTGDSNQPQHF.

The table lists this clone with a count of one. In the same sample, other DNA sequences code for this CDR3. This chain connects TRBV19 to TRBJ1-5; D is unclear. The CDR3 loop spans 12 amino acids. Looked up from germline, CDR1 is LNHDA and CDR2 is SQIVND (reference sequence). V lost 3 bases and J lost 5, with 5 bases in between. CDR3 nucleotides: TGTGCCAGTAGTATCTCCTATCAGCCCCAGCATTTT. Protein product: CASSISYQPQHF.

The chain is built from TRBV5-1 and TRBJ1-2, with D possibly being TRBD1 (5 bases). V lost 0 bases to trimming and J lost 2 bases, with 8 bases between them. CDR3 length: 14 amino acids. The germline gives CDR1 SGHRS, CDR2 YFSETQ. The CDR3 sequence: CASSLVGGNYGYTF. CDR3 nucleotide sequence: TGCGCCAGCAGCTTGGTGGGGGGGAACTATGGCTACACCTTC.

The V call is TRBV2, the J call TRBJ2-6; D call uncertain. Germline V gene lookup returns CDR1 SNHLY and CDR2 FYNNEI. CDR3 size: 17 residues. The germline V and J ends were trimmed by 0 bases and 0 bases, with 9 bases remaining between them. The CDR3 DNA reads TGTGCCAGCAGTGAAGCTAGAGTGTCCTCTGGGGCCAACGTCCTGACTTTC. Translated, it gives CASSEARVSSGANVLTF.

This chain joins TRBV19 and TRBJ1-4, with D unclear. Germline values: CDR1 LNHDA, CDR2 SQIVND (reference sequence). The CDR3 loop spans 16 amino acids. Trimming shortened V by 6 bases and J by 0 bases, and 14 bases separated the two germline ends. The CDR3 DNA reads TGTGCCAGTAGACCCCTCACTTCCGCAACTAATGAAAAACTGTTTTTT. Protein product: CASRPLTSATNEKLFF. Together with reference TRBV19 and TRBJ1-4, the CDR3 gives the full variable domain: DGGITQSPKYLFRKEGQNVTLSCEQNLNHDAMYWYRQDPGQGLRLIYYSQIVNDFQKGDIAEGYSVSREKKESFPLTVTSAQKNPTAFYLCASRPLTSATNEKLFFGSGTQLSVL.

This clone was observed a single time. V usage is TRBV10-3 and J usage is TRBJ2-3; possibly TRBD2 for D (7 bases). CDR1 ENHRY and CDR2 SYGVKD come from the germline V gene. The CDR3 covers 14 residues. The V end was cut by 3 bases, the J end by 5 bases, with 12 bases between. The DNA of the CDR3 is TGTGCCATCAGTGATGGGGGGGGCGGAGATACGCAGTATTTT. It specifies CAISDGGGGDTQYF.

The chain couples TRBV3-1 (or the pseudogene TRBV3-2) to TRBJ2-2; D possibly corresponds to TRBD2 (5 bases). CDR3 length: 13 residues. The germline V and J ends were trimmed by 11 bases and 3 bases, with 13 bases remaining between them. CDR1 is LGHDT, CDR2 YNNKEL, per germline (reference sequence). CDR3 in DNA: TGTGCCGCCACCTGGGGAGACACCGGGGAGCTGTTTTTT. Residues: CAATWGDTGELFF.

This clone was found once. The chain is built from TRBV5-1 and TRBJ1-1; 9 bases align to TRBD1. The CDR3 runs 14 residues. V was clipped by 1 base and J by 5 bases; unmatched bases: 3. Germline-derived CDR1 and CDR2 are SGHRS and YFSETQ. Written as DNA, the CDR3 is TGCGCCAGCAGCTTGACAGGGGGCAAAACTGAAGCTTTCTTT. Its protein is CASSLTGGKTEAFF.

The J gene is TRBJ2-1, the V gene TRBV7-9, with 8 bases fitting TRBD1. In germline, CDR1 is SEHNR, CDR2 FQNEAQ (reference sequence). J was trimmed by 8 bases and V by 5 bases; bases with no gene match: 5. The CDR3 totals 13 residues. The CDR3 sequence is CASSLGTGYEQFF. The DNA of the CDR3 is TGTGCCAGCAGCCTCGGGACAGGATATGAGCAGTTCTTC.

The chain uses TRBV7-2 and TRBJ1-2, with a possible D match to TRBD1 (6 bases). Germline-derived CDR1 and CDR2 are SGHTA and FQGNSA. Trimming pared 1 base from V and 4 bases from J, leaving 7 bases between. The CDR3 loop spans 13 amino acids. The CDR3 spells CASSLDRVYGYTF. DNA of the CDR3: TGTGCCAGCAGCTTAGACAGGGTCTATGGCTACACCTTC.

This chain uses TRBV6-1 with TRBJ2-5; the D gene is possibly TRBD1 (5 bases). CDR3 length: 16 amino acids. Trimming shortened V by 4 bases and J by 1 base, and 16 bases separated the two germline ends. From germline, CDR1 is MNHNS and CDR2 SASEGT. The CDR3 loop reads CASSAQGSPPQETQYF. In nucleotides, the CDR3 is TGTGCCAGCAGTGCCCAGGGATCTCCGCCCCAAGAGACCCAGTACTTC.

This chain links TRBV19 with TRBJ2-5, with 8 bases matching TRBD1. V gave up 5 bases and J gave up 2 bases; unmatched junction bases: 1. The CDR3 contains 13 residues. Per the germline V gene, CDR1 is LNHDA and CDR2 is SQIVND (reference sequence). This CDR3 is CASSDRGQETQYF. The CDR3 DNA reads TGTGCCAGTAGTGACAGGGGACAAGAGACCCAGTACTTC.

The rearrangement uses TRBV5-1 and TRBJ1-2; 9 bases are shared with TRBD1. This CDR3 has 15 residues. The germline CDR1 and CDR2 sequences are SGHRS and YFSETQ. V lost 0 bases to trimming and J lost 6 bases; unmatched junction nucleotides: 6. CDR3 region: CASSLEVDRGHGYTF. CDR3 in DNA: TGCGCCAGCAGCTTGGAGGTGGACAGGGGACATGGCTACACCTTC.

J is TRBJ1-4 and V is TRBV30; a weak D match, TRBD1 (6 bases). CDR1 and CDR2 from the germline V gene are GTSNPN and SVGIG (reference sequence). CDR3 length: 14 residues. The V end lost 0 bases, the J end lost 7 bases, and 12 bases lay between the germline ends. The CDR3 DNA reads TGTGCCTGGAGTGTACAGGGAATAAGTGAAAAACTGTTTTTT. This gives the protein CAWSVQGISEKLFF.

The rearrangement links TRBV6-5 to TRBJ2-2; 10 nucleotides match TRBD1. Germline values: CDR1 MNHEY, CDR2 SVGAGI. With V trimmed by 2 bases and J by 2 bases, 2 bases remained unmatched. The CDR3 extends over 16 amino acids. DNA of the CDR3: TGTGCCAGCAGTTACCGGGACAGGGGTAACACCGGGGAGCTGTTTTTT. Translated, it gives CASSYRDRGNTGELFF.

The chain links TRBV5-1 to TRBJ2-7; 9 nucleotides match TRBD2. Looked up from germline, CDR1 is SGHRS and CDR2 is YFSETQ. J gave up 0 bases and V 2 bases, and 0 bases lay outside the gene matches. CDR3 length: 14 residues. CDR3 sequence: CASSFSGGSYEQYF. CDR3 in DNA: TGCGCCAGCAGCTTTAGCGGGGGCTCCTACGAGCAGTACTTC. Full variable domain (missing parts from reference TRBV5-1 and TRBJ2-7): KAGVTQTPRYLIKTRGQQVTLSCSPISGHRSVSWYQQTPGQGLQFLFEYFSETQRNKGNFPGRFSGRQFSNSRSEMNVSTLELGDSALYLCASSFSGGSYEQYFGPGTRLTVT.

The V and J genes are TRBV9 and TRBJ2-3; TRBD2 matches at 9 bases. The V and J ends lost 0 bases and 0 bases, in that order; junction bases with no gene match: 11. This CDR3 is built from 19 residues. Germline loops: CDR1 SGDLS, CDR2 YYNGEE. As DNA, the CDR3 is TGTGCCAGCAGCGTAGGGAGGGTCCCTAGCGGGATTAGCACAGATACGCAGTATTTT. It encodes CASSVGRVPSGISTDTQYF.

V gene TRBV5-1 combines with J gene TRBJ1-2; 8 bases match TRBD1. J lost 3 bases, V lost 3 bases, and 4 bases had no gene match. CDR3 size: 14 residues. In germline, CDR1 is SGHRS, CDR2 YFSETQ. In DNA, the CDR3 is TGCGCCAGCAGCTCTGAGACAGGGGACTATGGCTACACCTTC. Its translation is CASSSETGDYGYTF. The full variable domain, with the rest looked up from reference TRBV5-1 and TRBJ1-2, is KAGVTQTPRYLIKTRGQQVTLSCSPISGHRSVSWYQQTPGQGLQFLFEYFSETQRNKGNFPGRFSGRQFSNSRSEMNVSTLELGDSALYLCASSSETGDYGYTFGSGTRLTVV.

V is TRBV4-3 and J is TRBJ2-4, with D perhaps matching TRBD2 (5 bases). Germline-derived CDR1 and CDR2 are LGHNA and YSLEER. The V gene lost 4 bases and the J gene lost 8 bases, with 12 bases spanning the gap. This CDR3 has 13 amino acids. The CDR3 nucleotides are TGCGCCAGCAGCCTCCGCGGAGGTGACATTCAGTACTTC. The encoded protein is CASSLRGGDIQYF.

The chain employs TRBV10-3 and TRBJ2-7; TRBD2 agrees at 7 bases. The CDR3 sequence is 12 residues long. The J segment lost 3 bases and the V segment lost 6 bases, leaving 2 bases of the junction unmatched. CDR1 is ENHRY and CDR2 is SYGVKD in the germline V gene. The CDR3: CAISRTSYEQYF. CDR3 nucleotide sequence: TGTGCCATCAGCCGGACTAGCTACGAGCAGTACTTC.

CDR3: CASSLGTSGGSSYEQYF. Written as DNA, the CDR3 is TGTGCCAGCTCACTCGGGACTAGCGGGGGGAGCTCCTACGAGCAGTACTTC. The chain combines TRBV18 with TRBJ2-7; 15 bases map to TRBD2. There are 17 residues in the CDR3. V trimming: 4 bases; J trimming: 0 bases; junction bases outside the gene matches: 4. Per the germline V gene, CDR1 is KGHSH and CDR2 is LQKENI.

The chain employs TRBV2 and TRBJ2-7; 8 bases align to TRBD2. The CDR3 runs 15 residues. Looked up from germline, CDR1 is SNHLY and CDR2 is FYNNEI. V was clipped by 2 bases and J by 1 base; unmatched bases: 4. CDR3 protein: CASSEWLAGSYEQYF. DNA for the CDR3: TGTGCCAGCAGTGAATGGTTAGCGGGGTCCTACGAGCAGTACTTC.

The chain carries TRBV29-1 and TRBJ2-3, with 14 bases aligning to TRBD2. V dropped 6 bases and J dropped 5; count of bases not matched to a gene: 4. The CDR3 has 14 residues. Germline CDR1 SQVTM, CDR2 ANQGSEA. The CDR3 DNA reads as TGCAGCGTCGACGGGACTAGCGGGGGAGATACGCAGTATTTT. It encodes CSVDGTSGGDTQYF.

The CDR3 reads CASSSGLARETQYF. CDR3 bases: TGCGCCAGCAGCTCGGGACTAGCGAGGGAGACCCAGTACTTC. This sequence joins TRBV5-1 and TRBJ2-5; 10 nucleotides align to TRBD2. V dropped 3 bases and J dropped 5; count of bases not matched to a gene: 4. CDR3 length equals 14 residues. Germline CDR1 SGHRS, CDR2 YFSETQ.

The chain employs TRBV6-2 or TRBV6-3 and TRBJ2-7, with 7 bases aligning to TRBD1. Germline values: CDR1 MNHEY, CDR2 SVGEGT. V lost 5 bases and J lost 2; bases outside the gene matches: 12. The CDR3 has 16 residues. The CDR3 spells CASSPQYTGQTYEQYF. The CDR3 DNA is TGTGCCAGCAGTCCCCAATATACGGGACAGACCTACGAGCAGTACTTC.